This entry lists 27 T cell receptor beta chains sequenced from one sample in a study of cytomegalovirus exposure and HLA in healthy donors. Primers included in the PCR were 60 Vbeta and 13 Jbeta primers. The data were produced by immunoSEQ multiplex PCR, yet TCRdb's version contains in-frame clones alone and is incomplete. The sample lists about 220,000 clones, less than 85% occurring once. Material for sequencing was PBMCs. Receptors originate from a man younger than 35 in good health and CMV-seronegative.

The chain recombines TRBV5-4 with TRBJ2-1, with D possibly matching TRBD2 (7 bases). From germline, CDR1 is SGHNT and CDR2 YYREEE (reference sequence). There are 16 residues in the CDR3. The V end lost 1 base, the J end lost 6 bases, and 17 bases lay between the germline ends. The CDR3 DNA sequence: TGTGCCAGCAGCTTGTTGACGGGTCGGGGGGCCAATGAGCAGTTCTTC. As protein: CASSLLTGRGANEQFF.

V gene TRBV7-3 combines with J gene TRBJ2-2, with 9 nucleotides matching TRBD1. V trimming: 3 bases; J trimming: 0 bases; junction bases outside the gene matches: 5. CDR3 length equals 17 residues. Germline V gene lookup returns CDR1 SGHTA and CDR2 FQGTGA. CDR3 region: CASSFSRDRANTGELFF. The CDR3 coding sequence is TGTGCCAGCAGCTTTTCCCGGGACAGGGCGAACACCGGGGAGCTGTTTTTT.

The rearrangement links TRBV7-2 to TRBJ2-7; 8 bases agree with TRBD2. CDR1 and CDR2 from the germline V gene are SGHTA and FQGNSA. The CDR3 is made up of 14 amino acids. J was trimmed by 4 bases and V by 5 bases; bases with no gene match: 7. The CDR3 nucleotides read TGTGCCAGCAGCCGACGGGAGGGCCTGTACGAGCAGTACTTC. This codes for CASSRREGLYEQYF.

This clone was picked up one time. The CDR3 reads CASSLEGTRGTEAFF. The CDR3 coding sequence is TGTGCCAGCAGCTTGGAGGGTACCCGAGGGACTGAAGCTTTCTTT. The chain carries TRBV7-9 and TRBJ1-1; D not resolved. CDR3 length: 15 amino acids. CDR1 SEHNR and CDR2 FQNEAQ come from the germline V gene (reference sequence). The germline V and J ends were trimmed by 3 bases and 5 bases, with 16 bases remaining between them.

This chain uses TRBV29-1 with TRBJ1-2; possible D gene TRBD1, 5 bases. Trimming shortened V by 5 bases and J by 6 bases, and 16 bases separated the two germline ends. The CDR3 runs 13 residues. CDR1 and CDR2 (germline): SQVTM, ANQGSEA. The DNA of the CDR3 is TGCAGCGTTCGACGTGGGGGGTTTGATGGCTACACCTTC. Encoded protein: CSVRRGGFDGYTF.

This clone was recorded once. The V call is TRBV5-8, the J call TRBJ1-2; 7 nucleotides agree with TRBD1. The V and J ends lost 1 base and 2 bases, in that order; junction bases with no gene match: 8. The length of the CDR3 is 16 residues. Per germline, CDR1 SGHTS and CDR2 YDEGEE. The CDR3 is CASSLYRDRENYGYTF. CDR3 bases: TGTGCCAGCAGCTTGTACCGGGACAGAGAAAACTATGGCTACACCTTC. Together with reference TRBV5-8 and TRBJ1-2, the CDR3 gives the full variable domain: EAGVTQSPTHLIKTRGQQATLRCSPISGHTSVYWYQQALGLGLQFLLWYDEGEERNRGNFPPRFSGRQFPNYSSELNVNALELEDSALYLCASSLYRDRENYGYTFGSGTRLTVV.

This clone was recorded only once. V gene TRBV6-1 combines with J gene TRBJ2-7; TRBD1 is a possible D gene (6 bases). CDR3 length: 13 residues. The V end was cut by 8 bases, the J end by 0 bases, with 11 bases between. The germline CDR1 and CDR2 sequences are MNHNS and SASEGT. The DNA for the CDR3 is TGTGCCAGCGAACAGGGAAGCTCCTACGAGCAGTACTTC. Translation: CASEQGSSYEQYF.

The gene calls are TRBV6-1 and TRBJ2-7, with a possible D match to TRBD1 (5 bases). Germline CDR1 and CDR2: MNHNS and SASEGT. The germline V and J ends were trimmed by 5 bases and 7 bases, with 18 bases remaining between them. The CDR3 covers 14 residues. CDR3 loop: CASSPNGHKGEQYF. The CDR3 DNA is TGTGCCAGCAGTCCAAACGGACATAAGGGGGAGCAGTACTTC.

J is TRBJ2-5 and V is TRBV19; D possibly corresponds to TRBD2 (5 bases). V lost 5 bases to trimming and J lost 3 bases, with 10 bases between them. The CDR3 length is 13 residues. Germline values: CDR1 LNHDA, CDR2 SQIVND (reference sequence). CDR3 sequence reads: CASSPQAEETQYF. In DNA form, the CDR3 reads TGTGCCAGTAGTCCGCAAGCGGAAGAGACCCAGTACTTC.

The chain employs TRBV12-2 and TRBJ2-1; the D call TRBD2 from the table was never checked on the DNA. TRBV12-2 is noted as a pseudogene. The CDR3 spans 10 residues. CDR3 in amino acids: CAPTVNEQFF. For the CDR3, the DNA is TGTGCTCCTACGGTAAATGAGCAGTTCTTC.

The chain couples TRBV5-4 to TRBJ2-7; tentatively, D is TRBD2 (6 bases). There are 15 residues in the CDR3. V was cut by 5 bases and J by 7 bases, with 22 bases left in between. CDR1 SGHNT and CDR2 YYREEE come from the germline V gene (reference sequence). The CDR3, as DNA: TGTGCCAGCAGTAGAGGAGGGATAGACGTGCTGGAGCAGTACTTC. Its translation: CASSRGGIDVLEQYF.

The chain is built from TRBV2 and TRBJ2-1, with 11 bases identical to TRBD2. V shed 2 bases and J 9 bases; nucleotides not matched to a gene: 6. The CDR3 runs to 15 residues. Germline loops: CDR1 SNHLY, CDR2 FYNNEI. CDR3 amino acids: CASSEPSGRRGEQFF. CDR3 nucleotide sequence: TGTGCCAGCAGTGAACCTAGCGGGAGGCGGGGTGAGCAGTTCTTC.

The chain recombines TRBV27 with TRBJ1-2; the D is unclear. Germline values: CDR1 MNHEY, CDR2 SMNVEV (reference sequence). V was shortened by 6 bases and J by 6 bases, with 8 bases between the two germline ends. This CDR3 has 11 residues. CDR3 nucleotide sequence: TGTGCCAGCAGGAGCGGCCATGGCTACACCTTC. As protein: CASRSGHGYTF.

This clone appeared a single time. This rearrangement joins TRBV2 to TRBJ2-2; TRBD1 might be the D (6 bases). Germline V gene sequence: CDR1 SNHLY, CDR2 FYNNEI. This CDR3 comprises 16 residues. Trimming took 4 bases from V and 0 from J, leaving 12 bases between them. CDR3 bases: TGTGCCAGCAGTGCTAACACAGGGCCGAACACCGGGGAGCTGTTTTTT. Translated, it gives CASSANTGPNTGELFF.

The chain combines TRBV28 with TRBJ2-7, with D perhaps matching TRBD1 (5 bases). V was clipped by 5 bases and J by 0 bases, with 11 bases between them. CDR1 and CDR2 from the germline V gene are MDHEN and SYDVKM. This CDR3 has 14 amino acids. CDR3 DNA sequence: TGTGCCAGCAGTACCTCAGACAGCTCCTACGAGCAGTACTTC. It codes for CASSTSDSSYEQYF.

The rearrangement links TRBV6-5 to TRBJ2-3, with TRBD1 matching 10 bases. V shed 5 bases, J shed 2 bases, and the junction held 4 bases outside the gene matches. Germline CDR1 reads MNHEY; CDR2 reads SVGAGI. The CDR3 is made up of 15 amino acids. Here the CDR3 reads CASSLTGGNTDTQYF. As DNA, the CDR3 is TGTGCCAGCAGTCTGACAGGGGGCAACACAGATACGCAGTATTTT.

The CDR3 DNA follows: TGCGCCAGCAGCCTGACCCTAGCGGGAGGGCGCGAGCAGTTCTTC. It translates to CASSLTLAGGREQFF. The gene calls are TRBV4-1 and TRBJ2-1; 12 bases fit TRBD2. The CDR3 contains 15 residues. CDR1 and CDR2 (germline): MGHRA, YSYEKL. Unmatched junction bases numbered 8, after V lost 4 bases and J lost 10 bases.

The chain recombines TRBV6-1 with TRBJ2-2; D unresolved. V shed 0 bases and J shed 9 bases, with 11 bases lying between them. CDR3 length: 14 residues. Per the germline V gene, CDR1 is MNHNS and CDR2 is SASEGT. The CDR3 spells CASSEAYGPRELFF. CDR3 nucleotide sequence: TGTGCCAGCAGTGAAGCTTATGGGCCCCGGGAGCTGTTTTTT.

The CDR3 protein is CASSLGWGGRTEAFF. As DNA, the CDR3 is TGTGCCAGCAGCTTAGGGTGGGGGGGGAGGACTGAAGCTTTCTTT. The V and J genes are TRBV7-9 and TRBJ1-1; a weak D match, TRBD1 (5 bases). The V end was cut by 1 base, the J end by 5 bases, with 14 bases between. The CDR3 totals 15 residues. From germline, CDR1 is SEHNR and CDR2 FQNEAQ (reference sequence).

The chain recombines TRBV4-2 with TRBJ2-2; 11 nucleotides line up with TRBD2. Unmatched junction bases numbered 2, after V lost 7 bases and J lost 1 base. The length of the CDR3 is 15 residues. CDR1 is LGHNA, CDR2 YNFKEQ, per germline. The CDR3 protein is CASTGTSGNTGELFF. CDR3 DNA sequence: TGTGCCAGCACGGGGACTAGCGGGAACACCGGGGAGCTGTTTTTT.

This chain joins TRBV27 and TRBJ1-2; TRBD1 matches 9 bases. There are 14 residues in the CDR3. The germline V gene has CDR1 MNHEY and CDR2 SMNVEV (reference sequence). The V gene end was trimmed by 6 bases and the J gene end by 4 bases; junction bases not matched to a gene: 6. CDR3 nucleotides: TGTGCCAGCAGACCCTCGGACAGGGGCTATGGCTACACCTTC. Translated: CASRPSDRGYGYTF.

The chain couples TRBV6-5 to TRBJ2-5; maybe TRBD2 (7 bases). This CDR3 spans 15 amino acids. V lost 5 bases and J lost 5, with 18 bases in between. CDR1 is MNHEY, CDR2 SVGAGI, per germline. The chain's CDR3 is CASSRNIQGGETQYF. CDR3 DNA sequence: TGTGCCAGCAGTCGAAATATACAGGGAGGGGAGACCCAGTACTTC.

This chain connects TRBV7-9 to TRBJ1-2; 7 nucleotides line up with TRBD1. Germline V gene data show CDR1 as SEHNR and CDR2 as FQNEAQ (reference sequence). J was trimmed by 9 bases and V by 3 bases; bases with no gene match: 4. This CDR3 contains 12 residues. As DNA, the CDR3 is TGTGCCAGCAGCTTCACAGGGGATAGCTACACCTTC. This translates into CASSFTGDSYTF.

The V and J genes are TRBV30 and TRBJ2-3; 7 bases agree with TRBD2. J was trimmed by 1 base and V by 4 bases; bases with no gene match: 2. From germline, CDR1 is GTSNPN and CDR2 SVGIG (reference sequence). CDR3 length: 13 residues. The CDR3 protein is CAWKAGGTDTQYF. In DNA form, the CDR3 reads TGTGCCTGGAAGGCGGGAGGCACAGATACGCAGTATTTT.

This clone was counted once. The rearrangement joins TRBV11-2 to TRBJ2-1; D is uncertain. Germline-derived CDR1 and CDR2 are SGHAT and FQNNGV. This CDR3 is built from 16 residues. Trimming took 1 base from V and 0 from J, leaving 10 bases between them. As DNA, the CDR3 is TGTGCCAGCAGCTTAGTTCTATCCTTCTCCTACAATGAGCAGTTCTTC. The encoded protein is CASSLVLSFSYNEQFF.

The V call is TRBV18, the J call TRBJ1-5; the D is unclear. Germline V gene sequence: CDR1 KGHSH, CDR2 LQKENI. Between the trimmed V and J ends, which lost 2 bases and 4 bases, there was a span of 6 bases. CDR3 length: 13 amino acids. The CDR3 protein is CASSPAGNQPQHF. In nucleotides, the CDR3 is TGTGCCAGCTCACCAGCCGGGAATCAGCCCCAGCATTTT.

V gene TRBV20-1 combines with J gene TRBJ2-1; maybe TRBD1 (6 bases). The CDR3 spans 11 residues. Germline V gene data show CDR1 as DFQATT and CDR2 as SNEGSKA (reference sequence). Trimming cost V 5 bases and J 9 bases, with 11 bases left between them. The CDR3 reads CSALRGAEQFF. The CDR3 DNA is TGCAGTGCTCTCAGGGGCGCTGAGCAGTTCTTC.